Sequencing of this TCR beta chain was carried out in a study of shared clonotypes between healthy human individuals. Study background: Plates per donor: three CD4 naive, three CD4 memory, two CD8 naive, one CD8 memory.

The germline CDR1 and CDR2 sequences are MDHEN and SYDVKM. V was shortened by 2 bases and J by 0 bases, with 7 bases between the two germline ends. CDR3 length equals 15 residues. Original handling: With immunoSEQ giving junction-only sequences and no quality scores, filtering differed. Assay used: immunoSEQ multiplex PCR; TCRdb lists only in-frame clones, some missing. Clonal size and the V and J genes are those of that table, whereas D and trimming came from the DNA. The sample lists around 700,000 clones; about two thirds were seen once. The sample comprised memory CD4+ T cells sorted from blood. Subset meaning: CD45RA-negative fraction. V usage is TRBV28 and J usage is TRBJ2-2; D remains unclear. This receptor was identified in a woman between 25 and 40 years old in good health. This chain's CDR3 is CASSLVSPNTGELFF. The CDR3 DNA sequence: TGTGCCAGCAGTTTAGTTAGCCCGAACACCGGGGAGCTGTTTTTT.